This is a list of T cell receptor beta chains from one sample in a study of cytomegalovirus exposure and HLA in healthy donors. Sequencing was performed with immunoSEQ multiplex PCR; in TCRdb, only in-frame clones are kept and a portion is missing. The sample consists of some 100,000 clones, about 80% of them appearing once. Sample: PBMCs. The receptors shown here come from a woman in her fifties or sixties in good health and CMV-seropositive. Each CDR3 is given with its conserved first and last residue. Each record gives: clone size, J gene, D gene, V gene, CDR3 DNA, CDR3 protein. D genes are given only for firm matches. Clone sizes are given selectively: once, few, many, or a class where the clone is expanded.

clone_size: once; j_call: TRBJ2-6; d_call: TRBD1; v_call: TRBV4-3; cdr3_nt: TGCGCCAGCAGCCAGAGGGACCAGGGGGTCACTGGGGCCAACGTCCTGACTTTC; cdr3_aa: CASSQRDQGVTGANVLTF
clone_size: .; j_call: TRBJ2-1; d_call: TRBD2; v_call: TRBV14; cdr3_nt: TGTGCCAGCAGCATGCTAGCGGGGGGCCACAATGAGCAGTTCTTC; cdr3_aa: CASSMLAGGHNEQFF
clone_size: few; j_call: TRBJ1-4; d_call: TRBD1; v_call: TRBV2; cdr3_nt: TGTGCCAGCAGTGATGGGACAGGGACAACTAATGAAAAACTGTTTTTT; cdr3_aa: CASSDGTGTTNEKLFF
clone_size: .; j_call: TRBJ2-5; d_call: TRBD1; v_call: TRBV11-2; cdr3_nt: TGTGCCAGCACCGTGGGACAGGGGACCCGAGAGACCCAGTACTTC; cdr3_aa: CASTVGQGTRETQYF
clone_size: .; j_call: TRBJ1-1; d_call: .; v_call: TRBV9; cdr3_nt: TGTGCCAGCAGCGTCATCGGGGGGAAGGACACTGAAGCTTTCTTT; cdr3_aa: CASSVIGGKDTEAFF
clone_size: few; j_call: TRBJ1-6; d_call: TRBD1; v_call: TRBV19; cdr3_nt: TGTGCCAGTAGTCTGGCAGGGGGCCCTCTCCTCCACTTT; cdr3_aa: CASSLAGGPLLHF
clone_size: few; j_call: TRBJ2-1; d_call: .; v_call: TRBV4-3; cdr3_nt: TGCGCCAGCAGCCAAGATAGCGGAGGGGACAATGAGCAGTTCTTC; cdr3_aa: CASSQDSGGDNEQFF
clone_size: .; j_call: TRBJ1-5; d_call: .; v_call: TRBV2; cdr3_nt: TGTGCCAGCCGGGAGGGTAGCAATCAGCCCCAGCATTTT; cdr3_aa: CASREGSNQPQHF
clone_size: once; j_call: TRBJ2-7; d_call: TRBD1; v_call: TRBV6-6; cdr3_nt: TGTGCCAGCAGCTCGGGACAGGCGCGTGGCGAGCAGTACTTC; cdr3_aa: CASSSGQARGEQYF
clone_size: .; j_call: TRBJ2-2; d_call: .; v_call: TRBV11-3; cdr3_nt: TGTGCCAGCAGCCCACAGGGTTCCGGGGAGCTGTTTTTT; cdr3_aa: CASSPQGSGELFF
clone_size: .; j_call: TRBJ2-2; d_call: TRBD1; v_call: TRBV19; cdr3_nt: TGTGCCATGGGCTTTGGACAGGGGAACACCGGGGAGCTGTTTTTT; cdr3_aa: CAMGFGQGNTGELFF
clone_size: .; j_call: TRBJ1-5; d_call: .; v_call: TRBV9; cdr3_nt: TGTGCCAGCAGCCTCCAAGGGGTTGACAATCAGCCCCAGCATTTT; cdr3_aa: CASSLQGVDNQPQHF
clone_size: .; j_call: TRBJ2-7; d_call: TRBD2; v_call: TRBV7-2; cdr3_nt: TGTGCCAGCAGCTTACGAGAGCGGGGCCGAGCCTACGAGCAGTACTTC; cdr3_aa: CASSLRERGRAYEQYF
clone_size: once; j_call: TRBJ2-4; d_call: TRBD2; v_call: TRBV7-2; cdr3_nt: TGTGCCAGCAGCTTGGGGGGGGAAAACAGTCAGTACTTC; cdr3_aa: CASSLGGENSQYF
clone_size: .; j_call: TRBJ2-6; d_call: .; v_call: TRBV9; cdr3_nt: TGTGCCAGCAGCGTGGGCGGGGGCTCCTCTGGGGCCAACGTCCTGACTTTC; cdr3_aa: CASSVGGGSSGANVLTF
clone_size: .; j_call: TRBJ2-1; d_call: TRBD2; v_call: TRBV11-2; cdr3_nt: TGTGCCAGCAGCGGGACTAGCGGGGACAATGAGCAGTTCTTC; cdr3_aa: CASSGTSGDNEQFF
clone_size: once; j_call: TRBJ2-3; d_call: TRBD2; v_call: TRBV7-9; cdr3_nt: TGTGCCAGCAGCACACTAGCGGGCGCTAGCACAGATACGCAGTATTTT; cdr3_aa: CASSTLAGASTDTQYF
clone_size: .; j_call: TRBJ1-5; d_call: .; v_call: TRBV6-1; cdr3_nt: TGTGCCAGCAGTGAACGGTTGGGGGAGGGTGGGGGACAGCCCCAGCATTTT; cdr3_aa: CASSERLGEGGGQPQHF
clone_size: .; j_call: TRBJ1-6; d_call: .; v_call: TRBV28; cdr3_nt: TGTGCCAGCAGACAAGGGGGTGGAGATTCACCCCTCCACTTT; cdr3_aa: CASRQGGGDSPLHF
clone_size: once; j_call: TRBJ2-5; d_call: .; v_call: TRBV25-1; cdr3_nt: TGTGCCAGCAGGAGGGGGGGTGAGACCCAGTACTTC; cdr3_aa: CASRRGGETQYF
clone_size: .; j_call: TRBJ2-1; d_call: .; v_call: TRBV9; cdr3_nt: TGTGCCAGCAGCGCCCCTCAGCGTGAGCAGTTCTTC; cdr3_aa: CASSAPQREQFF
clone_size: .; j_call: TRBJ1-4; d_call: .; v_call: TRBV2; cdr3_nt: TGTGCCAGCAGCTTGAGCCGGGCAGGACTCTTTAATGAAAAACTGTTTTTT; cdr3_aa: CASSLSRAGLFNEKLFF
clone_size: .; j_call: TRBJ2-5; d_call: .; v_call: TRBV6-5; cdr3_nt: TGTGCCAGCGGGGGGACGGCCGGGCAAGAGACCCAGTACTTC; cdr3_aa: CASGGTAGQETQYF
clone_size: .; j_call: TRBJ2-7; d_call: .; v_call: TRBV19; cdr3_nt: TGTGCCAGTAGTATCAGGCCTACGTCCGAGCAGTACTTC; cdr3_aa: CASSIRPTSEQYF
clone_size: .; j_call: TRBJ2-1; d_call: .; v_call: TRBV11-2; cdr3_nt: TGTGCCAGCAGTAAGCCTCTAGCCGAGTCCTACAATGAGCAGTTCTTC; cdr3_aa: CASSKPLAESYNEQFF
clone_size: .; j_call: TRBJ2-1; d_call: TRBD2; v_call: TRBV7-9; cdr3_nt: TGTGCCAGCAGCCCGAGGGGACTAGCGGGGGGTAATGAGCAGTTCTTC; cdr3_aa: CASSPRGLAGGNEQFF
clone_size: .; j_call: TRBJ2-3; d_call: .; v_call: TRBV27; cdr3_nt: TGTGCCAGCAGTTTGGGCCCTTGGAGGGGTGTAAGCACAGATACGCAGTATTTT; cdr3_aa: CASSLGPWRGVSTDTQYF
clone_size: .; j_call: TRBJ2-5; d_call: TRBD2; v_call: TRBV7-2; cdr3_nt: TGTGCCAGCAGCTCCAGACTAGCGGAAGAGACCCAGTACTTC; cdr3_aa: CASSSRLAEETQYF
clone_size: .; j_call: TRBJ2-3; d_call: .; v_call: TRBV5-1; cdr3_nt: TGCGCCAGCAGCTTCATAGGACAGATCACAGATACGCAGTATTTT; cdr3_aa: CASSFIGQITDTQYF
clone_size: .; j_call: TRBJ1-5; d_call: .; v_call: TRBV5-6; cdr3_nt: TGTGCCAGCAGCTTGCACGTGGAGAATCAGCCCCAGCATTTT; cdr3_aa: CASSLHVENQPQHF
clone_size: once; j_call: TRBJ2-1; d_call: .; v_call: TRBV18; cdr3_nt: TGTGCCAGCTCAAGGCAGGGGGGCTCCTACAATGAGCAGTTCTTC; cdr3_aa: CASSRQGGSYNEQFF
clone_size: .; j_call: TRBJ2-5; d_call: TRBD2; v_call: TRBV7-2; cdr3_nt: TGTGCCAGCAGCCGACAGCGGGGGGGCCAAGAGACCCAGTACTTC; cdr3_aa: CASSRQRGGQETQYF
clone_size: once; j_call: TRBJ1-2; d_call: TRBD1; v_call: TRBV5-1; cdr3_nt: TGCGCCAGCAGCGCAGGGGGCGGTAACTATGGCTACACCTTC; cdr3_aa: CASSAGGGNYGYTF
clone_size: .; j_call: TRBJ2-2; d_call: TRBD2; v_call: TRBV5-4; cdr3_nt: TGTGCCAGCAGCCCACTAGCGGGAGGGCGAGCCGGGGAGCTGTTTTTT; cdr3_aa: CASSPLAGGRAGELFF
clone_size: .; j_call: TRBJ2-1; d_call: TRBD2; v_call: TRBV4-3; cdr3_nt: TGCGCCAGCAGCCAAGAGGCTAGCGGGGCCGGGGGTGAGCAGTTCTTC; cdr3_aa: CASSQEASGAGGEQFF
clone_size: .; j_call: TRBJ2-2; d_call: TRBD1; v_call: TRBV7-2; cdr3_nt: TGTGCCAGCAGCCCCGGACAGGGCTACACCGGGGAGCTGTTTTTT; cdr3_aa: CASSPGQGYTGELFF
clone_size: .; j_call: TRBJ2-1; d_call: TRBD2; v_call: TRBV9; cdr3_nt: TGTGCCAGCAGCGCTCGGACCGGGGGGTTTTACAATGAGCAGTTCTTC; cdr3_aa: CASSARTGGFYNEQFF
clone_size: .; j_call: TRBJ2-7; d_call: .; v_call: TRBV5-6; cdr3_nt: TGTGCCAGCAGCTTGGGCGCCTACGAGCAGTACTTC; cdr3_aa: CASSLGAYEQYF
clone_size: few; j_call: TRBJ2-3; d_call: TRBD2; v_call: TRBV6-1; cdr3_nt: TGTGCCAGCCGAGGTCCCGGGACTAGTCGTAATACGCAGTATTTT; cdr3_aa: CASRGPGTSRNTQYF
clone_size: .; j_call: TRBJ2-6; d_call: TRBD1; v_call: TRBV6-4; cdr3_nt: TGTGCCAGCAGTGACGGCCAGGGGGCCAACGGCCTGACTTTC; cdr3_aa: CASSDGQGANGLTF
clone_size: .; j_call: TRBJ1-1; d_call: TRBD1; v_call: TRBV5-1; cdr3_nt: TGCGCCAGCAGCTCCCAGGGGGTCGGGACTGAAGCTTTCTTT; cdr3_aa: CASSSQGVGTEAFF
clone_size: .; j_call: TRBJ2-5; d_call: TRBD1; v_call: TRBV10-3; cdr3_nt: TGTGCCATCAGCTCGGACAGGGCCCAAGAGACCCAGTACTTC; cdr3_aa: CAISSDRAQETQYF
clone_size: .; j_call: TRBJ2-5; d_call: TRBD2; v_call: TRBV10-2; cdr3_nt: TGCGCCACCTCCCCCCGCGGCGCGGGGGGGCAGGAGACCCAGTACTTC; cdr3_aa: CATSPRGAGGQETQYF
clone_size: .; j_call: TRBJ1-6; d_call: TRBD1; v_call: TRBV19; cdr3_nt: TGTGCCAGTAGTATAAGACAGGGATCGGGCGGCTCACCCCTCCACTTT; cdr3_aa: CASSIRQGSGGSPLHF
clone_size: .; j_call: TRBJ2-5; d_call: .; v_call: TRBV2; cdr3_nt: TGTGCCAGCAGACCGGAAGAGACCCAGTACTTC; cdr3_aa: CASRPEETQYF
clone_size: .; j_call: TRBJ2-3; d_call: TRBD2; v_call: TRBV9; cdr3_nt: TGTGCCAGCAGCGTCCGGGGGGACACAGATACGCAGTATTTT; cdr3_aa: CASSVRGDTDTQYF
clone_size: .; j_call: TRBJ2-1; d_call: TRBD2; v_call: TRBV7-2; cdr3_nt: TGTGCCAGCAGCCGGGACGGGCGGGGGGAGCAGCTCTTC; cdr3_aa: CASSRDGRGEQLF
clone_size: .; j_call: TRBJ2-2; d_call: TRBD1; v_call: TRBV9; cdr3_nt: TGTGCCAGCAGTCTCCGGACAGGGAACACCGGGGAGCTGTTTTTT; cdr3_aa: CASSLRTGNTGELFF
clone_size: .; j_call: TRBJ2-1; d_call: .; v_call: TRBV21-1; cdr3_nt: TGTGCCAGCAGCAAACGAGGTGGGGGAAGGGGGTACAATGAGCAGTTCTTC; cdr3_aa: CASSKRGGGRGYNEQFF